This T cell receptor (beta chain) originates from a study of blood T cells in healthy people across ages. Using a J-beta primer mix together with a sample-barcoded 5' primer, a second PCR was run for 7 to 11 cycles. TCRdb itself ran the 5' RACE reads through MiXCR, one entry per CDR3 protein. The sample holds some 800,000 distinct CDR3 sequences, roughly 25% seen once. This clonotype was recorded at least ten times. The target antigen is unknown. Germline loops: CDR1 ENHRY, CDR2 SYGVKD. After removal of 5 bases from V and 5 bases from J, the junction contained 2 bases not matched to a gene. The CDR3 has 12 residues. No fewer than 6 micrograms of total RNA were isolated from every sample. Study-wide results and caveats: Long-lived donors had more naive CD4+ cells and higher diversity than aged donors. Unsorted PBMCs prevented conclusive naive versus antigen-experienced comparison.

The sample was also linked to a second study, of T cells of mothers and their children.

The chain recombines TRBV10-3 with TRBJ1-1; TRBD1 matches at 7 bases. The material sequenced was blood. This TCR was recovered from a boy aged 10-17 years in good health. The CDR3 loop reads CAISQQGTEAFF. As DNA, the CDR3 is TGTGCCATCAGTCAACAGGGGACTGAAGCTTTCTTT.